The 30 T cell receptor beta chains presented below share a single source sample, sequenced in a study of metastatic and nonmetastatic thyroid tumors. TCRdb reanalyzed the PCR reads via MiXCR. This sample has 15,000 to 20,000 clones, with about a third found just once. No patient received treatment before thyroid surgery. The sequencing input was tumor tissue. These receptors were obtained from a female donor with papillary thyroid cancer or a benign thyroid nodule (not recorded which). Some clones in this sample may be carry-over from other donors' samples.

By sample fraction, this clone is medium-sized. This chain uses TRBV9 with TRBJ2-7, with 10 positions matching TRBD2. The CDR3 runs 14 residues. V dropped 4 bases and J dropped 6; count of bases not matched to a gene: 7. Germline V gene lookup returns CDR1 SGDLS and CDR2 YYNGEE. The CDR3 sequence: CASSYGLADLEQYF. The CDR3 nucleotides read TGTGCCAGCAGCTATGGACTAGCGGACCTCGAGCAGTACTTC.

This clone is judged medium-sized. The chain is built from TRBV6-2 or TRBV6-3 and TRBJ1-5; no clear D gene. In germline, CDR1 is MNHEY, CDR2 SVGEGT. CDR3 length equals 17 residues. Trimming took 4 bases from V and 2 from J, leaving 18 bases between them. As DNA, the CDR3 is TGTGCCAGCAGTTCCATTGGGAGTGGGAGCGGCAATCAGCCCCAGCATTTT. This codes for CASSSIGSGSGNQPQHF.

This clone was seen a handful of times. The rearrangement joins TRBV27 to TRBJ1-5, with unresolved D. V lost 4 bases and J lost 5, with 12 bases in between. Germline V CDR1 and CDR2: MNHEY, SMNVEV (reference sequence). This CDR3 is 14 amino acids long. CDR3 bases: TGTGCCAGCAGTTCCTTGGGTGGGCATCAGCCCCAGCATTTT. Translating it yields CASSSLGGHQPQHF.

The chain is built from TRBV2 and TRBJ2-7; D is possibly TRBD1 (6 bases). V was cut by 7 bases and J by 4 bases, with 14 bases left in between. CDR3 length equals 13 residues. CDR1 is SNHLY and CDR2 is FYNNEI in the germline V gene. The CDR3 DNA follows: TGTGCCAGCACAGGACAGACCCGTTACGAGCAGTACTTC. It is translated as CASTGQTRYEQYF.

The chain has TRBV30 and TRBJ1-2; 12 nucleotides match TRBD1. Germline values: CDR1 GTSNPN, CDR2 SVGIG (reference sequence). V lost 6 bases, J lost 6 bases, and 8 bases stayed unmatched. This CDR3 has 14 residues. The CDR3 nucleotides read TGTGCCTGTCCGAAGGGACAGGGGGCCAATGGCTACACCTTC. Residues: CACPKGQGANGYTF.

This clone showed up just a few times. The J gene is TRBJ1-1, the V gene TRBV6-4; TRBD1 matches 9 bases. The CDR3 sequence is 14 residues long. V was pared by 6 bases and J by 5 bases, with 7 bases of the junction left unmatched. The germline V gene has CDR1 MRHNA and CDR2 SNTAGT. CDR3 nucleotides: TGTGCCAGCAGGGAACAGGGGGCTGCTACTGAAGCTTTCTTT. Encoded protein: CASREQGAATEAFF.

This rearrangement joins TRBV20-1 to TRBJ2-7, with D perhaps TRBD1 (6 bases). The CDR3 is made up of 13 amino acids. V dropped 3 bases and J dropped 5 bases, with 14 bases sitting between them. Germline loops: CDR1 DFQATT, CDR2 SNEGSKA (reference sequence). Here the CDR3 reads CSASPGHLNEQYF. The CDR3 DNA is TGCAGTGCTAGCCCGGGACACCTTAACGAGCAGTACTTC.

CDR3 in DNA: TGCAGTGCTAGAGGGGGAGACGGTCCAGATACGCAGTATTTT. Amino acids: CSARGGDGPDTQYF. This chain uses TRBV20-1 with TRBJ2-3; a possible D gene is TRBD2 (5 bases). Germline V gene lookup returns CDR1 DFQATT and CDR2 SNEGSKA (reference sequence). Trimming removed 1 base at V and 4 bases at J, with 12 bases between. This CDR3 has 14 residues.

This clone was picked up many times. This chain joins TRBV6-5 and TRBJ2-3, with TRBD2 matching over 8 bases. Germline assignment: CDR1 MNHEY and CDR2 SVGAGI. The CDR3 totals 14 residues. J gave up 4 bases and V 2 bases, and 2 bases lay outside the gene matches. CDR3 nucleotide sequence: TGTGCCAGCAGTTACAGCGGGAGAGCAGATACGCAGTATTTT. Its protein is CASSYSGRADTQYF.

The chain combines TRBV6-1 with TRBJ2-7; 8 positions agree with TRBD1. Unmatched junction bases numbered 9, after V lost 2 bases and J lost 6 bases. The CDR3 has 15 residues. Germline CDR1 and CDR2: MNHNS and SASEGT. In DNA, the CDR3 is TGTGCCAGCAGTGAACCCCCCCGAGACAGGGGCGAGCAGTACTTC. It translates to CASSEPPRDRGEQYF.

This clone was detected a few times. CDR3 coding DNA: TGTGCCAGCAGTGACTCGGGTCGCACCTACGAGCAGTACTTC. Translating gives CASSDSGRTYEQYF. The chain has TRBV2 and TRBJ2-7; no firm D call. The CDR3 runs 14 residues. The ends were cut back, 3 bases at V and 2 bases at J, with 11 bases in the middle. Germline V gene data show CDR1 as SNHLY and CDR2 as FYNNEI.

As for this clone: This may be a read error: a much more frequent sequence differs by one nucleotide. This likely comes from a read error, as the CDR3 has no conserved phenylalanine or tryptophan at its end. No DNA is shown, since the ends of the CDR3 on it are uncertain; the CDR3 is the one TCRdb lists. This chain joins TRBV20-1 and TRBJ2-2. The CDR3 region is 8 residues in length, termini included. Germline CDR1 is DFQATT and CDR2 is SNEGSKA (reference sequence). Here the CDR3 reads CSAGEAAG.

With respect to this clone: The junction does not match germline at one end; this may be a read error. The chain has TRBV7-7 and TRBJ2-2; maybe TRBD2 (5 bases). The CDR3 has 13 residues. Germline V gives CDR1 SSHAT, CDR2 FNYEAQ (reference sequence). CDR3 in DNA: TGTGCTAGCAGCCGGGATCGCGGTAGGGAGCTGTTTTTT. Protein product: CASSRDRGRELFF.

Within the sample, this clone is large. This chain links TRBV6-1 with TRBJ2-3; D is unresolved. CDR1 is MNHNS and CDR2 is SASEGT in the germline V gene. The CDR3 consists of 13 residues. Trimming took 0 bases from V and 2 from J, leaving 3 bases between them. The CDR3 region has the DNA TGTGCCAGCAGTGAAGCGAACACAGATACGCAGTATTTT. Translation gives CASSEANTDTQYF.

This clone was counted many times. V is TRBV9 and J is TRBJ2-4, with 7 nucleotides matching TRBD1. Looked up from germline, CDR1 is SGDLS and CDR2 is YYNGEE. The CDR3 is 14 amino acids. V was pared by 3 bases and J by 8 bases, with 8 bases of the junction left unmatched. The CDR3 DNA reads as TGTGCCAGCAGCGAGACAGGGCAACTGGACATTCAGTACTTC. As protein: CASSETGQLDIQYF.

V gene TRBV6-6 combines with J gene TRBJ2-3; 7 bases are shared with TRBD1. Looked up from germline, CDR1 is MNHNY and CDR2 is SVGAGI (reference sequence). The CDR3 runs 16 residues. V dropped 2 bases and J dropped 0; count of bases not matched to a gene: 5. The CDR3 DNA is TGTGCCAGCAGTTACAGGGGGCAGTCGAGCACAGATACGCAGTATTTT. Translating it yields CASSYRGQSSTDTQYF.

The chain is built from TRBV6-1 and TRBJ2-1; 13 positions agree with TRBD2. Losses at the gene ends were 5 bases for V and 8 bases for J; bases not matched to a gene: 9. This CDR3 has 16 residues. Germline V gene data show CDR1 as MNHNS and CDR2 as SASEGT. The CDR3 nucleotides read TGTGCCAGCAGTAAATACGGGACTAGCGGGAAGGATGAGCAGTTCTTC. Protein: CASSKYGTSGKDEQFF.

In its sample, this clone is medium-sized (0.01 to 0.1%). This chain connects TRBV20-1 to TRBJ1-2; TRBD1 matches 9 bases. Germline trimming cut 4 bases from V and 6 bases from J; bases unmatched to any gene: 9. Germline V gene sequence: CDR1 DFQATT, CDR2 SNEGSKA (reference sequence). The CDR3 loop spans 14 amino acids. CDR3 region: CSATDTGQGNGYTF. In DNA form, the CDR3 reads TGCAGTGCTACGGACACGGGACAGGGAAATGGCTACACCTTC.

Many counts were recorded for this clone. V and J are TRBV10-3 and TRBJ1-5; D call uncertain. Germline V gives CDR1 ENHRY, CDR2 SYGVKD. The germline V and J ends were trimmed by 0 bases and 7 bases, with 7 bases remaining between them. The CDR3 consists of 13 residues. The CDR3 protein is CAISESSRQPQHF. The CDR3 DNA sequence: TGTGCCATCAGTGAGTCGAGTCGGCAGCCCCAGCATTTT.

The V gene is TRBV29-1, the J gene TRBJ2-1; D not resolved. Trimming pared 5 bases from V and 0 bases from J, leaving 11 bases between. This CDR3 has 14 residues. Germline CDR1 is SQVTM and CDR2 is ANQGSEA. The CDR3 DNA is TGCAGCGTTTTCACTCTGAGCTCCTACAATGAGCAGTTCTTC. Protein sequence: CSVFTLSSYNEQFF.

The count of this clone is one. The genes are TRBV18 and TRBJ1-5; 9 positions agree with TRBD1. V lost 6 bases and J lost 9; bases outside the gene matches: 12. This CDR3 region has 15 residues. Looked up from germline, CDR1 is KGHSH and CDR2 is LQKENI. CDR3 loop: CASSLLRDRDGPQHF. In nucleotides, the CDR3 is TGTGCCAGCTCTCTCTTGCGGGACAGGGATGGGCCCCAGCATTTT.

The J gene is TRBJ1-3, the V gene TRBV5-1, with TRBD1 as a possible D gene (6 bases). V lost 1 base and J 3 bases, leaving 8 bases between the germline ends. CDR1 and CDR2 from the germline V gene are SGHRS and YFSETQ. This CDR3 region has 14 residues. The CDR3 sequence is CASSLTGIGNTIYF. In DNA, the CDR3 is TGCGCCAGCAGCTTGACAGGGATTGGAAACACCATATATTTT. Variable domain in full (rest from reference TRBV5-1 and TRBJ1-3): KAGVTQTPRYLIKTRGQQVTLSCSPISGHRSVSWYQQTPGQGLQFLFEYFSETQRNKGNFPGRFSGRQFSNSRSEMNVSTLELGDSALYLCASSLTGIGNTIYFGEGSWLTVV.

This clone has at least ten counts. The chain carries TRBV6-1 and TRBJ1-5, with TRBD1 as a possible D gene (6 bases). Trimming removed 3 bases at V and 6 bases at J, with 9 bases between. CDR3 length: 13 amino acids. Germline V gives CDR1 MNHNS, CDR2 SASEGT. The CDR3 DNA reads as TGTGCCAGCAGTGACGGACAGCTTCAGCCCCAGCATTTT. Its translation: CASSDGQLQPQHF.

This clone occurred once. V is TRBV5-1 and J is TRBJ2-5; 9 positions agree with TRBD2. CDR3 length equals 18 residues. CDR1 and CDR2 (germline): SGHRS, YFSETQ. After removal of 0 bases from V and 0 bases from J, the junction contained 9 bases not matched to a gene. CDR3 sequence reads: CASSLGGSPSGNQETQYF. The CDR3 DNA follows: TGCGCCAGCAGCTTGGGGGGGTCGCCTAGCGGGAACCAAGAGACCCAGTACTTC. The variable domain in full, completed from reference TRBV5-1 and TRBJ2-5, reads KAGVTQTPRYLIKTRGQQVTLSCSPISGHRSVSWYQQTPGQGLQFLFEYFSETQRNKGNFPGRFSGRQFSNSRSEMNVSTLELGDSALYLCASSLGGSPSGNQETQYFGPGTRLLVL.

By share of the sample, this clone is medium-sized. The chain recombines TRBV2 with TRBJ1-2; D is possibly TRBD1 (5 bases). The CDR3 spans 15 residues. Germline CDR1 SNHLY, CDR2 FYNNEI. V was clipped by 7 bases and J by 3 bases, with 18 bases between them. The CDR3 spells CASNRGTSADYGYTF. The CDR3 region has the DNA TGTGCCAGCAACCGCGGGACCTCGGCTGACTATGGCTACACCTTC.

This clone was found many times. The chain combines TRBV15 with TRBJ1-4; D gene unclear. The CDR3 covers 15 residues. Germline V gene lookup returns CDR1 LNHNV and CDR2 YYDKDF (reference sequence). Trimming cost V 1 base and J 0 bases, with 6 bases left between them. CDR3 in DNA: TGTGCCACCAGCAGAGGGGCATCAACTAATGAAAAACTGTTTTTT. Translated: CATSRGASTNEKLFF.

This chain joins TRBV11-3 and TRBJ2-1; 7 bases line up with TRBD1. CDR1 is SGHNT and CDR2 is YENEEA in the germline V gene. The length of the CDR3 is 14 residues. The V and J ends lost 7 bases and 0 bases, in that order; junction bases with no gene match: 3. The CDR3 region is CASNRDSSYNEQFF. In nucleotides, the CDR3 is TGTGCCAGCAACCGGGACAGCTCCTACAATGAGCAGTTCTTC.

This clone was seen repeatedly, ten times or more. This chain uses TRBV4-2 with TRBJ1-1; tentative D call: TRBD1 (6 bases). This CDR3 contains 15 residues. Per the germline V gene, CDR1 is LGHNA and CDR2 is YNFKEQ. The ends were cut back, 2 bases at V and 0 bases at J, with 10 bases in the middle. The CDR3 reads CASSQNRVMNTEAFF. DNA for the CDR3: TGTGCCAGCAGCCAAAACAGGGTTATGAACACTGAAGCTTTCTTT.

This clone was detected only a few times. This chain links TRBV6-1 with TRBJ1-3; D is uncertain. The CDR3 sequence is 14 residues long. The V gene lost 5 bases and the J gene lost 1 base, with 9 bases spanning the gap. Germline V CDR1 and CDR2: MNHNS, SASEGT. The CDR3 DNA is TGTGCCAGCAGTCCGGAGATTTCTGGAAACACCATATATTTT. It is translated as CASSPEISGNTIYF.

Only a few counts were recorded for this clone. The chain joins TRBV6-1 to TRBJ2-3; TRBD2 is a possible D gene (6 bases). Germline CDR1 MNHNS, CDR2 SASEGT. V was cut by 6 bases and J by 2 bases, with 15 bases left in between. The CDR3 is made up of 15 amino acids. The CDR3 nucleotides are TGTGCCAGCAGGGTATCTGGAGGGTACACAGATACGCAGTATTTT. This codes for CASRVSGGYTDTQYF.